The 12 T cell receptor beta chains listed next were all sequenced from one sample in a study of T cells in Graves' hyperthyroidism and ophthalmopathy. Amplification of TCR beta CDR3 regions was performed using RNA transcripts as template. The HTBI primer set was used in a first-round RT-PCR of the TCR CDR3. TCRdb re-analysed the multiplex PCR reads in MiXCR, keeping a single row per CDR3 protein. The data show hundreds of thousands of distinct CDR3 sequences, about 20% seen once. Sequenced input: blood. The receptors were gathered from a man aged 40-49 years with Graves' ophthalmopathy.

This clonotype has only a few counts. The rearrangement joins TRBV28 to TRBJ1-2, with D maybe TRBD1 (5 bases). Trimming removed 4 bases at V and 3 bases at J, with 12 bases between. This CDR3 comprises 14 residues. Germline V gene sequence: CDR1 MDHEN, CDR2 SYDVKM. The CDR3 region is CASSSPGGDYGYTF. CDR3 DNA: TGTGCCAGCAGTTCACCCGGGGGGGACTATGGCTACACCTTC.

This clonotype was found many times. The chain links TRBV7-9 to TRBJ2-1; TRBD1 or TRBD2 may be the D gene (5 bases each). CDR3 length equals 16 residues. Germline CDR1 and CDR2: SEHNR and FQNEAQ (reference sequence). The V end was cut by 4 bases, the J end by 7 bases, with 20 bases between. The CDR3 DNA reads TGTGCCAGCAGCTCCTTAGGGACCGACCGAGGGAATGAGCAGTTCTTC. As protein: CASSSLGTDRGNEQFF.

This clonotype appeared many times. The rearrangement joins TRBV18 to TRBJ2-2; tentatively, D is TRBD1 or TRBD2 (5 bases each). The CDR3 contains 14 residues. The V and J ends lost 3 bases and 7 bases respectively, with 12 bases between them. In germline, CDR1 is KGHSH, CDR2 LQKENI. The CDR3 is CASSPRGVDGELFF. The CDR3 DNA reads as TGTGCCAGCTCACCTCGAGGGGTCGACGGGGAGCTGTTTTTT.

The table lists this clonotype with a few counts. This may stem from a read error, because a much larger clone lies one nucleotide away. J is TRBJ2-7 and V is TRBV30; D might be TRBD1 (6 bases). The CDR3 has 13 amino acids. The V end was cut by 1 base, the J end by 7 bases, with 14 bases between. Germline-derived CDR1 and CDR2 are GTSNPN and SVGIG (reference sequence). CDR3 residues: CAWSGWAGDEQYF. The CDR3 coding sequence is TGTGCCTGGAGTGGTTGGGCAGGGGATGAGCAGTACTTC.

This clonotype was counted ten times or more. The chain has TRBV18 and TRBJ2-5; 7 nucleotides line up with TRBD1. From germline, CDR1 is KGHSH and CDR2 LQKENI. This CDR3 has 16 residues. The junction had 13 bases not matched to a gene; V was cut back by 6 bases and J by 3 bases. CDR3 protein: CASSLLHSGTEETQYF. The CDR3, as DNA: TGTGCCAGCTCTCTTCTACACTCCGGGACAGAAGAGACCCAGTACTTC.

At least ten counts were recorded for this clonotype. The chain combines TRBV30 with TRBJ1-1; possible D gene TRBD1, 5 bases. V was cut by 0 bases and J by 4 bases, with 12 bases left in between. CDR1 and CDR2 from the germline V gene are GTSNPN and SVGIG (reference sequence). The CDR3 is 14 amino acids. The chain's CDR3 is CAWSVLSRGTEAFF. The CDR3 nucleotides are TGTGCCTGGAGTGTACTCAGTAGGGGCACTGAAGCTTTCTTT.

This clonotype came up many times. V and J are TRBV28 and TRBJ2-1, with TRBD2 identical over 10 bases. This CDR3 contains 15 residues. Germline V gene lookup returns CDR1 MDHEN and CDR2 SYDVKM. J was trimmed by 10 bases and V by 5 bases; bases with no gene match: 11. CDR3 nucleotide sequence: TGTGCCAGCAGTCCCCGGGGACTAGCGATTTGGGAGCAGTTCTTC. Translating gives CASSPRGLAIWEQFF.

J is TRBJ1-3 and V is TRBV6-1; TRBD1 matches 10 bases. The length of the CDR3 is 16 residues. Germline V gene sequence: CDR1 MNHNS, CDR2 SASEGT. V lost 5 bases, J lost 0 bases, and 4 bases stayed unmatched. The CDR3 DNA reads as TGTGCCAGCAGTTTGGGACAGGGGAGCTCTGGAAACACCATATATTTT. Protein: CASSLGQGSSGNTIYF.

This clonotype appeared many times. The chain links TRBV28 to TRBJ2-1, with 8 bases aligning to TRBD2. This CDR3 comprises 15 residues. The V gene's germline CDR1 is MDHEN and CDR2 SYDVKM. The V gene end was trimmed by 7 bases and the J gene end by 6 bases; junction bases not matched to a gene: 11. The CDR3 DNA reads as TGTGCCAGCAAAAAGGGCGGGAGGTTCTCCAATGAGCAGTTCTTC. Translating it yields CASKKGGRFSNEQFF.

The chain is built from TRBV5-8 and TRBJ2-3; perhaps TRBD2 as D (6 bases). Trimming took off 1 base at V and 3 bases at J, with 12 bases between the two ends. Germline V lookup: CDR1 SGHTS, CDR2 YDEGEE. This CDR3 has 15 residues. The CDR3 reads CASSLRAGRTDTQYF. For the CDR3, the DNA is TGTGCCAGCAGCTTGCGGGCGGGGAGGACAGATACGCAGTATTTT.

This clonotype has at least ten counts. This sequence joins TRBV3-1 and TRBJ2-7; 7 bases match TRBD1. The junction had 5 bases not matched to a gene; V was cut back by 0 bases and J by 6 bases. The CDR3 covers 14 residues. CDR1 and CDR2 from the germline V gene are LGHDT and YNNKEL (reference sequence). The CDR3 DNA sequence: TGTGCCAGCAGCCAAGATCTTGCAGGGGGCGAGCAGTACTTC. It translates to CASSQDLAGGEQYF.

J is TRBJ1-1 and V is TRBV7-8, with D possibly being TRBD1 (6 bases). Trimming took 4 bases from V and 1 from J, leaving 13 bases between them. This CDR3 contains 15 residues. Per germline, CDR1 SGHVS and CDR2 FQNEAQ. DNA for the CDR3: TGTGCCAGCAGCTATTCGGGGGGCACGAACACTGAAGCTTTCTTT. It is translated as CASSYSGGTNTEAFF.